These 8 T cell receptor beta chains came from one sample sequenced in a study of T cell responses to AZD1222 COVID-19 vaccine. Clones were read by immunoSEQ multiplex PCR, and TCRdb kept only the in-frame ones, dropping some. Among 65,000 to 85,000 clones listed, 70% to 90% were seen once. The sample here was peripheral blood, taken 28 days after the second AZD1222 dose. These receptors were taken from an adult who received the AZD1222 COVID-19 vaccine.

A single count supports this clone. The chain has TRBV3-1 (or the pseudogene TRBV3-2) and TRBJ2-1, with TRBD1 as a possible D gene (5 bases). There are 13 residues in the CDR3. Trimming shortened V by 4 bases and J by 6 bases, and 10 bases separated the two germline ends. Per the germline V gene, CDR1 is LGHDT and CDR2 is YNNKEL (reference sequence). The CDR3 loop reads CASSPNRGNEQFF. The DNA for the CDR3 is TGTGCCAGCAGCCCAAATAGGGGCAATGAGCAGTTCTTC.

This clone has just one count. The chain uses TRBV10-3 and TRBJ1-6; D may be TRBD1 (6 bases). The V end lost 9 bases, the J end lost 7 bases, and 13 bases lay between the germline ends. This CDR3 spans 13 amino acids. Germline V gene data show CDR1 as ENHRY and CDR2 as SYGVKD. The CDR3 protein is CAIRGLGNSPLHF. DNA of the CDR3: TGTGCCATACGGGGGCTTGGAAATTCACCCCTCCACTTT.

Comment on this clone: An end of the junction does not agree with germline; a read error may underlie this. The gene calls are TRBV2 and TRBJ1-1; a possible D gene is TRBD1 (6 bases). CDR1 SNHLY and CDR2 FYNNEI come from the germline V gene. The CDR3 totals 15 residues. The CDR3 DNA reads as TGTGCCAGCACTGAACAGGGCCCCAACCCAATGGAAGCTTTCTTT. It codes for CASTEQGPNPMEAFF.

This rearrangement joins TRBV19 to TRBJ1-5, with a tentative D call TRBD1 (6 bases). From germline, CDR1 is LNHDA and CDR2 SQIVND (reference sequence). Trimming shortened V by 6 bases and J by 4 bases, and 10 bases separated the two germline ends. The CDR3 is made up of 13 amino acids. For the CDR3, the DNA is TGTGCCAGTAGCAGGGGCAGAAATCAGCCCCAGCATTTT. It specifies CASSRGRNQPQHF.

The chain employs TRBV28 and TRBJ1-2, with 10 bases identical to TRBD1. Germline V gene sequence: CDR1 MDHEN, CDR2 SYDVKM. The CDR3 extends over 13 amino acids. V trimming: 10 bases; J trimming: 3 bases; junction bases outside the gene matches: 5. The CDR3 DNA follows: TGTGCCACCCTGGACAGGGGGGACTATGGCTACACCTTC. This encodes CATLDRGDYGYTF.

The chain couples TRBV10-2 to TRBJ2-1; TRBD2 is a possible D gene (5 bases). This CDR3 has 12 residues. Germline V gene sequence: CDR1 WSHSY, CDR2 SAAADI. V lost 2 bases and J 10 bases, leaving 9 bases between the germline ends. CDR3 sequence: CASSEREREQFF. CDR3 DNA: TGCGCCAGCAGTGAGCGAGAGCGGGAGCAGTTCTTC.

The chain has TRBV15 and TRBJ1-5, with TRBD1 as a possible D gene (6 bases). The length of the CDR3 is 12 residues. Per the germline V gene, CDR1 is LNHNV and CDR2 is YYDKDF (reference sequence). V lost 9 bases and J lost 3, with 9 bases in between. CDR3 protein: CATGQYNQPQHF. The CDR3 coding sequence is TGTGCCACTGGACAGTACAATCAGCCCCAGCATTTT.

The chain couples TRBV9 to TRBJ1-3, with 9 bases aligning to TRBD1. Germline trimming cut 2 bases from V and 0 bases from J; bases unmatched to any gene: 3. This CDR3 has 16 residues. The germline V gene has CDR1 SGDLS and CDR2 YYNGEE. The CDR3 here is CASSVGQGSSGNTIYF. In nucleotides, the CDR3 is TGTGCCAGCAGCGTGGGACAGGGTTCCTCTGGAAACACCATATATTTT.